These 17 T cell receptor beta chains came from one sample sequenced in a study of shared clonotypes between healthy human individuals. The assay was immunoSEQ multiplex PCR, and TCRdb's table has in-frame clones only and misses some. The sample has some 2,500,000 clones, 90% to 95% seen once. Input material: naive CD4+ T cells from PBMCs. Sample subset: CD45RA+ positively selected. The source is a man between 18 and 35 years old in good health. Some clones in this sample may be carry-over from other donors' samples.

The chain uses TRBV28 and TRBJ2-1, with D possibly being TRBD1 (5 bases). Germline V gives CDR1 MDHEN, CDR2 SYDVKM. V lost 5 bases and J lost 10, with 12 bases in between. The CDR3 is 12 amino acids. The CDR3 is CASSLQELEQFF. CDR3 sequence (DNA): TGTGCCAGCAGTCTACAGGAACTGGAGCAGTTCTTC.

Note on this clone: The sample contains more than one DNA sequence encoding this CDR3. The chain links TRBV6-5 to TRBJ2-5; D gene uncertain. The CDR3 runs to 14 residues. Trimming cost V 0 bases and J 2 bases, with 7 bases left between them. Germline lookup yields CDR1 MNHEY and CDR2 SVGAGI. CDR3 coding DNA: TGTGCCAGCAGTTACTCGGGCCTACAAGAGACCCAGTACTTC. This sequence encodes CASSYSGLQETQYF.

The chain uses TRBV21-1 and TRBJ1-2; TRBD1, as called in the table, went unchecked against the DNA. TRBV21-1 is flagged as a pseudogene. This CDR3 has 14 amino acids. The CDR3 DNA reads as TGTGCCAGTCAGAGGGTTGGACAGGGCTGTGGCTACACCTTC. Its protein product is CASQRVGQGCGYTF.

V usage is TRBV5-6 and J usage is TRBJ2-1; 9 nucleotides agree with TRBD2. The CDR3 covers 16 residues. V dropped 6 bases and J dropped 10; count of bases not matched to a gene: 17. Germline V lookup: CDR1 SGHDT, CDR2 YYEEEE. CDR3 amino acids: CASKGLIAGEAWEQFF. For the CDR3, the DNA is TGTGCCAGCAAAGGGCTAATAGCGGGAGAAGCTTGGGAGCAGTTCTTC.

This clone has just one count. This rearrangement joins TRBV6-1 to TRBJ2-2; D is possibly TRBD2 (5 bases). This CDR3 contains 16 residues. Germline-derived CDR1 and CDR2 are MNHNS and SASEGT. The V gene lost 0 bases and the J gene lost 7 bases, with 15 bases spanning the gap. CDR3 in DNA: TGTGCCAGCAGTGAAGCGCCGGGATCTGACGGCGGGGAGCTGTTTTTT. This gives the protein CASSEAPGSDGGELFF.

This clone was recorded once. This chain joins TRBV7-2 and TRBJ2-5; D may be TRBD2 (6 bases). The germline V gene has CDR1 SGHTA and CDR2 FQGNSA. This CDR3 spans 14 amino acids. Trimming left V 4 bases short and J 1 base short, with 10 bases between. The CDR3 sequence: CASSYSGTQETQYF. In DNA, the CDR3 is TGTGCCAGCAGCTATAGCGGAACCCAAGAGACCCAGTACTTC.

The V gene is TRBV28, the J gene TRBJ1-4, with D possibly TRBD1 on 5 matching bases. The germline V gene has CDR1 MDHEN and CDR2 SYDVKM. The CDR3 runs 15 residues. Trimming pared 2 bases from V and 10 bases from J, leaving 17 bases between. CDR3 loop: CASSLRGVRLLKLFF. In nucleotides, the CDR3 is TGTGCCAGCAGTTTACGGGGGGTACGCCTTTTAAAACTGTTTTTT. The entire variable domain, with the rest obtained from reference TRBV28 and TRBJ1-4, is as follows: DVKVTQSSRYLVKRTGEKVFLECVQDMDHENMFWYRQDPGLGLRLIYFSYDVKMKEKGDIPEGYSVSREKKERFSLILESASTNQTSMYLCASSLRGVRLLKLFFGSGTQLSVL.

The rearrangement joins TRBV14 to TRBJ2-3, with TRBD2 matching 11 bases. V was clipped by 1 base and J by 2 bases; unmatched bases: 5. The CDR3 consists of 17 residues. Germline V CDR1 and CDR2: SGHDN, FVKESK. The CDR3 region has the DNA TGTGCCAGCAGCCAAGTGGGACTAGCGGATACCACAGATACGCAGTATTTT. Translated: CASSQVGLADTTDTQYF.

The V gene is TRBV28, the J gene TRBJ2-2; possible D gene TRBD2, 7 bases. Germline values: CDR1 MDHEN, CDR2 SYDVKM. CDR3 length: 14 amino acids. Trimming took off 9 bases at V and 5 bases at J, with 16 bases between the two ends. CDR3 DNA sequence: TGTGCCAGTGGACGGGGGGCTTGGACCGGGGAGCTGTTTTTT. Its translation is CASGRGAWTGELFF.

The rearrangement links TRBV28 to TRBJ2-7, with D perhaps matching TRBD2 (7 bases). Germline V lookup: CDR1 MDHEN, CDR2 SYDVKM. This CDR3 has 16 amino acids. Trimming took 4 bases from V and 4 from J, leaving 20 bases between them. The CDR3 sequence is CASSSDPSGRGYEQYF. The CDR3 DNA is TGTGCCAGCAGTTCAGACCCCTCGGGGAGGGGGTACGAGCAGTACTTC.

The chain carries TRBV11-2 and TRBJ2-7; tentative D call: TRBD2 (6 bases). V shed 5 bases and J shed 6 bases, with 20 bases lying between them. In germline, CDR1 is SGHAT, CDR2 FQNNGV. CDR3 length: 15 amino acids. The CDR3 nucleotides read TGTGCCAGCAGCCCCCGGGACTTTCGGCGGGGCGAGCAGTACTTC. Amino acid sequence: CASSPRDFRRGEQYF.

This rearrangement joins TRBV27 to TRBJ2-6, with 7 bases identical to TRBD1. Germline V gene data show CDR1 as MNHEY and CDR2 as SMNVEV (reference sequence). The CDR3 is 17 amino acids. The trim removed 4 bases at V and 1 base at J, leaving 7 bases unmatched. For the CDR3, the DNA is TGTGCCAGCAGTTCGGGACAGAGGGTGTCTGGGGCCAACGTCCTGACTTTC. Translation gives CASSSGQRVSGANVLTF.

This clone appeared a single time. Here the CDR3 reads CSVEDTGQGFNEQFF. CDR3 bases: TGCAGCGTTGAAGATACGGGACAGGGGTTCAATGAGCAGTTCTTC. The chain employs TRBV29-1 and TRBJ2-1; 10 bases fit TRBD1. Trimming cost V 0 bases and J 6 bases; bases outside gene matches: 5. Per germline, CDR1 SQVTM and CDR2 ANQGSEA. The CDR3 runs to 15 residues.

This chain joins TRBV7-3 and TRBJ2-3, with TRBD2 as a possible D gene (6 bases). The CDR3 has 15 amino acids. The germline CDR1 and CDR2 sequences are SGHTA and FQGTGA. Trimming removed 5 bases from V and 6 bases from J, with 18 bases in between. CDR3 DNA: TGTGCCAGCAGCGTTACCGGGACTTCCTCCGATACGCAGTATTTT. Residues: CASSVTGTSSDTQYF.

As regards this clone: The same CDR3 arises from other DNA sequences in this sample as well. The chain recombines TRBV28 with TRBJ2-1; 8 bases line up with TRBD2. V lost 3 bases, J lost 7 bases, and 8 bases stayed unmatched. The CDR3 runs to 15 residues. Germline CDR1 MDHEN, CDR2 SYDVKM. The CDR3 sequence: CASSLSGGRYNEQFF. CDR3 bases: TGTGCCAGCAGTTTGAGTGGCGGGAGGTATAATGAGCAGTTCTTC.

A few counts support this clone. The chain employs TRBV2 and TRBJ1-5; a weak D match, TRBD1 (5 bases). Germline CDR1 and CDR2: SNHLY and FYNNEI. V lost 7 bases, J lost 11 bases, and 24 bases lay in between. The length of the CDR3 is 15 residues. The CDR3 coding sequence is TGTGCCAGCACTCCGGGGCCCGGGAGAGGCCCTTCCCAGCATTTT. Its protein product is CASTPGPGRGPSQHF.

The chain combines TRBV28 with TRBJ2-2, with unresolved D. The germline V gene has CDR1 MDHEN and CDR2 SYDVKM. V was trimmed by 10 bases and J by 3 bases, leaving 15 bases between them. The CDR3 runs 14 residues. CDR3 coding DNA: TGTGCCACCTCTGGCCGGGTTGACACCGGGGAGCTGTTTTTT. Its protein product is CATSGRVDTGELFF.